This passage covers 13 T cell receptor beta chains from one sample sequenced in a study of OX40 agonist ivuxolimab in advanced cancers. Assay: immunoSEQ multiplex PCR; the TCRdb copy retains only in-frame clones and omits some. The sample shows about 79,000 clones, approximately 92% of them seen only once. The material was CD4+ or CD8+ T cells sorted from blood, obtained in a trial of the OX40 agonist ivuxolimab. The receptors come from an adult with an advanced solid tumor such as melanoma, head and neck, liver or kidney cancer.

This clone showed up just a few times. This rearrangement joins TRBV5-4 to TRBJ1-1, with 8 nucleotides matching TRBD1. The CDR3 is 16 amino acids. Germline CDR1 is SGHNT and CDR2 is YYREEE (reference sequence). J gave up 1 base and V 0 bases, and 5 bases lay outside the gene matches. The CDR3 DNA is TGTGCCAGCAGCTTGGGCGGCAGGGGGCAGAACACTGAAGCTTTCTTT. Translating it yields CASSLGGRGQNTEAFF.

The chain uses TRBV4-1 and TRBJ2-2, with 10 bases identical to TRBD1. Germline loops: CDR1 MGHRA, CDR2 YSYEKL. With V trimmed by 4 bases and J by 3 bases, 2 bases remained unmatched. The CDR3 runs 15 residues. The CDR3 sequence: CASSPGTGDTGELFF. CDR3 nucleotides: TGCGCCAGCAGCCCAGGGACAGGGGACACCGGGGAGCTGTTTTTT.

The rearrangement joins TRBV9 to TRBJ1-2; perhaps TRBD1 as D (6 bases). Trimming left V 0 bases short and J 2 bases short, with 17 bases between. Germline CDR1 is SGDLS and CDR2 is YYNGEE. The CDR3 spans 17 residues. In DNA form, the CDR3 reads TGTGCCAGCAGCGTAGGATTGAGGACAGAAGTCAACTATGGCTACACCTTC. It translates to CASSVGLRTEVNYGYTF.

The CDR3 region has the DNA TGTGCCAGCAGCTTCTGGGACAGGGAGTCAGGAAACACCATATATTTT. Its translation: CASSFWDRESGNTIYF. V gene TRBV5-6 combines with J gene TRBJ1-3; 9 bases are a match to TRBD1. CDR1 SGHDT and CDR2 YYEEEE come from the germline V gene. J gave up 4 bases and V 2 bases, and 7 bases lay outside the gene matches. The CDR3 has 16 amino acids.

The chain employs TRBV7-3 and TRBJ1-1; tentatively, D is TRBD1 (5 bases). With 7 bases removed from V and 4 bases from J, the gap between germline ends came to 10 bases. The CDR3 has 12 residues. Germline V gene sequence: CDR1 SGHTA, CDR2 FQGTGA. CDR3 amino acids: CASNNGGTEAFF. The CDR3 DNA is TGTGCCAGCAACAATGGGGGCACTGAAGCTTTCTTT.

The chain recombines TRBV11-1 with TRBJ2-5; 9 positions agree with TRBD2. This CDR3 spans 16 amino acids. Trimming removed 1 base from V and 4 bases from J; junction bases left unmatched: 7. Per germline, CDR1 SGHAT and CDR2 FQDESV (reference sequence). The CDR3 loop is CASSLEAGGPGETQYF. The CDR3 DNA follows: TGTGCCAGCAGCTTAGAGGCGGGAGGGCCAGGAGAGACCCAGTACTTC.

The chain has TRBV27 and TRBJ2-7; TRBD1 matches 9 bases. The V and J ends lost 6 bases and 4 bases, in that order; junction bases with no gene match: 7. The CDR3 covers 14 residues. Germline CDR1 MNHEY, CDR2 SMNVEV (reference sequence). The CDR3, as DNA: TGTGCCAGCAGAAGAGGGACAGGGACTTACGAGCAGTACTTC. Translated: CASRRGTGTYEQYF.

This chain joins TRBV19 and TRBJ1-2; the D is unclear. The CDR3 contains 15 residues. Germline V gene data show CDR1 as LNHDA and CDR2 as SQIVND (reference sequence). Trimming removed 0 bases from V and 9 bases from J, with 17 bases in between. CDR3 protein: CASSIDQRRLYSYTF. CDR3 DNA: TGTGCCAGTAGTATAGACCAGCGGCGGTTATATAGCTACACCTTC.

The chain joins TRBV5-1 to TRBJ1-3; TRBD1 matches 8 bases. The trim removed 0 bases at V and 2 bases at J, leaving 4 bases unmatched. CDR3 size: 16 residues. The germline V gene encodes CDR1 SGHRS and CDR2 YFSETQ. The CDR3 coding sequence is TGCGCCAGCAGCTTGGCGCCAGGGGGCACTGGAAACACCATATATTTT. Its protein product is CASSLAPGGTGNTIYF.

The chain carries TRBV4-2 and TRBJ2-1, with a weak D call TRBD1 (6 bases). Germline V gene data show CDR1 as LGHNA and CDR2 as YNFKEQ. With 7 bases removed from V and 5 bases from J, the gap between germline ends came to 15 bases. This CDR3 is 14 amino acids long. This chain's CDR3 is CASTPSDRNNEQFF. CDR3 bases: TGTGCCAGCACCCCTTCGGACAGAAACAATGAGCAGTTCTTC.

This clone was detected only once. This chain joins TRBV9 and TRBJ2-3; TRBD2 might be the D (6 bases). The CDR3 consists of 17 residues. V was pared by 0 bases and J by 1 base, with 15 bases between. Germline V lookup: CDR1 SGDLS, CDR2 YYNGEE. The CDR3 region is CASSVGDGRRGTDTQYF. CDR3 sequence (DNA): TGTGCCAGCAGCGTAGGGGACGGGAGAAGAGGCACAGATACGCAGTATTTT.

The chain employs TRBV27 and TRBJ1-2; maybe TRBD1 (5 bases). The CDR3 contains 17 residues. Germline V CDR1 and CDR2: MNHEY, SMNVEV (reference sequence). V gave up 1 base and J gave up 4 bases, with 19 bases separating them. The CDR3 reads CASSLYGGLVLGYGYTF. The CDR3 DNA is TGTGCCAGCAGTTTATATGGGGGACTGGTCTTGGGCTATGGCTACACCTTC.

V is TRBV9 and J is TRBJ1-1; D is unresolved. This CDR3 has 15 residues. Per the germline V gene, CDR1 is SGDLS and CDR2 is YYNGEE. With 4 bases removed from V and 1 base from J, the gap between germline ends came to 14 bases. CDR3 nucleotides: TGTGCCAGCAGCCCCTCTAGGCAGGCGAACACTGAAGCTTTCTTT. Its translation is CASSPSRQANTEAFF.